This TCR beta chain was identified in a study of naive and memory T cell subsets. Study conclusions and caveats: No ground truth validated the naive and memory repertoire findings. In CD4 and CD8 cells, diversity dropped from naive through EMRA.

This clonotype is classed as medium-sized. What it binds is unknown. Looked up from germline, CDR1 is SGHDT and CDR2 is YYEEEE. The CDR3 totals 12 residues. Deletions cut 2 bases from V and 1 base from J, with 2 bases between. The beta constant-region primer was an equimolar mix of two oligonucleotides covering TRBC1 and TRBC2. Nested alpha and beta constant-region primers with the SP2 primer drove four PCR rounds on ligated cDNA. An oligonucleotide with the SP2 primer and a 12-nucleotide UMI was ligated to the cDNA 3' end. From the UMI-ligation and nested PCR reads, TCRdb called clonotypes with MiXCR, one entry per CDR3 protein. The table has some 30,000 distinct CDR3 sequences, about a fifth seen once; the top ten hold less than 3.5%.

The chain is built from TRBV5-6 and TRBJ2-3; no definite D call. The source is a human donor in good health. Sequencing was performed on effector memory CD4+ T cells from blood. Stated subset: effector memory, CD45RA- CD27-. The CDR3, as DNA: TGTGCCAGCAGCTTCGGCACAGATACGCAGTATTTT. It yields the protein CASSFGTDTQYF.